This T cell receptor (beta chain) was observed in a study of cytomegalovirus exposure and HLA in healthy donors. Study summary: There were roughly 120 million unique TCR beta sequences, drawn from some 180 million T cells, in an earlier analysis.

The PCR had 60 Vbeta and 13 Jbeta primers. The data were produced by immunoSEQ multiplex PCR, yet TCRdb's version contains in-frame clones alone and is incomplete. The profile shows some 120,000 clones, around 77% of them singletons. V lost 0 bases and J 7 bases, leaving 17 bases between the germline ends. Germline-derived CDR1 and CDR2 are SGDLS and YYNGEE. This CDR3 contains 16 residues. There are a few counts of this clone. What it recognizes is unknown. Study-level points and caveats: Later analysis identified a missense DCLRE1C variant that was linked to TCR beta V- and J-gene trimming. Later work associated fewer than 20,000 TCR beta sequences with HLA alleles at 0.05 false discovery rate.

The specimen sequenced was PBMCs. The receptor's source is a man aged 35 to 55 in good health and CMV-seropositive. This chain joins TRBV9 and TRBJ1-5, with D tentatively TRBD1 (5 bases). The CDR3 loop reads CASSVGWGESDQPQHF. The DNA of the CDR3 is TGTGCCAGCAGCGTAGGTTGGGGGGAATCGGACCAGCCCCAGCATTTT.